The 11 T cell receptor beta chains below were found in one sample sequenced in a study of cytomegalovirus exposure and HLA in healthy donors. PCR primers comprised 60 Vbeta and 13 Jbeta primers. Measured with immunoSEQ multiplex PCR; TCRdb has only the in-frame clones, and not every one. The table has about 200,000 clones, roughly four fifths seen once. The sequenced material came from PBMCs. The receptors come from a middle-aged woman in good health and CMV-seronegative.

J is TRBJ1-2 and V is TRBV29-1, with no clear D. The germline CDR1 and CDR2 sequences are SQVTM and ANQGSEA. Trimming shortened V by 5 bases and J by 11 bases, and 12 bases separated the two germline ends. The length of the CDR3 is 10 residues. The CDR3 nucleotides read TGCAGCGTTTCGAACGGACTGTACACCTTC. Its protein product is CSVSNGLYTF.

The genes are TRBV11-2 and TRBJ1-2; no definite D call. Germline lookup yields CDR1 SGHAT and CDR2 FQNNGV. CDR3 length: 13 amino acids. Trimming left V 1 base short and J 6 bases short, with 9 bases between. The CDR3: CASSLGVQDGYTF. The CDR3 region has the DNA TGTGCCAGCAGCTTAGGGGTTCAGGATGGCTACACCTTC.

This sequence joins TRBV6-5 and TRBJ2-3; D uncertain. CDR1 is MNHEY, CDR2 SVGAGI, per germline. Trimming left V 6 bases short and J 7 bases short, with 14 bases between. This CDR3 region has 13 residues. CDR3 nucleotide sequence: TGTGCCAGCAGCACCGGGTTCGCCTATACGCAGTATTTT. Amino acids: CASSTGFAYTQYF.

The genes are TRBV6-1 and TRBJ1-5, with D hard to call. Trimming removed 6 bases from V and 5 bases from J, with 17 bases in between. The CDR3 runs to 15 residues. Germline lookup yields CDR1 MNHNS and CDR2 SASEGT. The CDR3 sequence: CASRELRNHYQPQHF. In DNA, the CDR3 is TGTGCCAGCAGGGAACTAAGAAACCACTATCAGCCCCAGCATTTT.

This clone has just one count. The chain employs TRBV28 and TRBJ2-7; 8 nucleotides agree with TRBD1. CDR3 size: 13 residues. Germline V gives CDR1 MDHEN, CDR2 SYDVKM. Trimming cost V 8 bases and J 0 bases; bases outside gene matches: 3. The CDR3 spells CASRTGSSYEQYF. The CDR3 bases are TGTGCCAGCCGGACAGGGAGCTCCTACGAGCAGTACTTC.

V is TRBV4-1 and J is TRBJ1-4, with D tentatively TRBD1 (5 bases). The germline V and J ends were trimmed by 3 bases and 8 bases, with 19 bases remaining between them. The CDR3 has 16 amino acids. Looked up from germline, CDR1 is MGHRA and CDR2 is YSYEKL. The CDR3 DNA sequence: TGCGCCAGCAGCCACCCCCGGGGGGGGTCTTGGGAAAAACTGTTTTTT. Its translation: CASSHPRGGSWEKLFF.

The chain recombines TRBV27 with TRBJ1-5; D not resolved. The V gene lost 3 bases and the J gene lost 11 bases, with 11 bases spanning the gap. The germline CDR1 and CDR2 sequences are MNHEY and SMNVEV (reference sequence). The CDR3 covers 12 residues. CDR3 coding DNA: TGTGCCAGCAGTTTCCCCGGGGAGGCCCAGCATTTT. Its protein product is CASSFPGEAQHF.

This clone has only one observation. The chain uses TRBV15 and TRBJ2-5; D remains unclear. Germline CDR1 is LNHNV and CDR2 is YYDKDF (reference sequence). The CDR3 runs 13 residues. V was shortened by 0 bases and J by 5 bases, with 7 bases between the two germline ends. The CDR3 DNA is TGTGCCACCAGCAGAGATCTGAGTGAGACCCAGTACTTC. Amino acid sequence: CATSRDLSETQYF.

The CDR3 nucleotides are TGCGCCACAGGGGGAGGAGAGTCCACAGATACGCAGTATTTT. Protein: CATGGGESTDTQYF. V usage is TRBV5-1 and J usage is TRBJ2-3; D is perhaps TRBD1 (7 bases). The CDR3 has 14 residues. V lost 9 bases and J 2 bases, leaving 16 bases between the germline ends. Germline CDR1 reads SGHRS; CDR2 reads YFSETQ.

The chain combines TRBV2 with TRBJ2-1; 10 bases agree with TRBD2. The ends lost 7 bases at V and 4 bases at J; junction bases unmatched: 13. The CDR3 is 17 amino acids. The germline V gene has CDR1 SNHLY and CDR2 FYNNEI. This chain's CDR3 is CASILAGLEHNYNEQFF. CDR3 in DNA: TGTGCCAGCATACTAGCGGGGCTGGAACATAATTACAATGAGCAGTTCTTC.

This clone was counted only a few times. The sample holds other DNA sequences that translate to the same CDR3. CDR3 bases: TGTGCCAGCAGCGTAGCAGGGACAGGGTCTTACGAGCAGTACTTC. Protein: CASSVAGTGSYEQYF. V and J are TRBV9 and TRBJ2-5, with TRBD1 matching over 9 bases. The J call is doubtful: the DNA matches TRBJ2-7 better. The CDR3 length is 15 residues. In germline, CDR1 is SGDLS, CDR2 YYNGEE.